The 6 T cell receptor beta chains below all came from one sample that was sequenced in a study of T cells expressing NK-cell markers. TCRdb re-called the 5' RACE reads; one entry per CDR3 protein, DNA not given. The ten most abundant clones cover 3% to 4.5% of a sample with 550,000 to 600,000 distinct CDR3 sequences. The sequencing sample was made of blood T cells: a sorted CD56 or NKG2C T cell subset, CD4+ or CD8+ T cells, or bulk PBMC T cells (not recorded which). These receptors were obtained from a man younger than 30 in good health.

This sequence joins TRBV11-2 and TRBJ2-2; TCRdb's D call, TRBD1, is unchecked because there is no DNA. CDR1 is SGHAT and CDR2 is FQNNGV in the germline V gene. The CDR3 is 14 amino acids. The CDR3 loop is CASRSGTGSGELFF.

This chain uses TRBV15 with TRBJ1-1. The CDR3 length is 13 residues. Germline V gene sequence: CDR1 LNHNV, CDR2 YYDKDF (reference sequence). CDR3: CATSSEENTEAFF.

This chain connects TRBV6-2 or TRBV6-3 to TRBJ1-3; checking the TCRdb D call of TRBD1 is not possible without DNA. The length of the CDR3 is 20 residues. Per germline, CDR1 MNHEY and CDR2 SVGEGT. This chain's CDR3 is CASSSKPGQGNSFSGNTIYF.

The genes are TRBV4-2 and TRBJ2-3; TCRdb indicates TRBD1, and absent DNA this call remains unverified. Germline CDR1 and CDR2: LGHNA and YNFKEQ. This CDR3 has 16 amino acids. CDR3 region: CASSQDSGTGRDTQYF.

The CDR3 loop reads CATSSGLERGNEQFF. The V gene is TRBV15, the J gene TRBJ2-1; TCRdb's D call, TRBD2, is unchecked because there is no DNA. Germline values: CDR1 LNHNV, CDR2 YYDKDF (reference sequence). The CDR3 extends over 15 amino acids.

The chain links TRBV7-9 to TRBJ1-2; TCRdb's D gene call, TRBD1, goes unchecked for lack of DNA. The length of the CDR3 is 16 residues. The V gene's germline CDR1 is SEHNR and CDR2 FQNEAQ (reference sequence). CDR3 region: CASSTGQGQLNYGYTF. The variable domain in full, with the rest retrieved from reference TRBV7-9 and TRBJ1-2, is DTGVSQNPRHKITKRGQNVTFRCDPISEHNRLYWYRQTLGQGPEFLTYFQNEAQLEKSRLLSDRFSAERPKGSFSTLEIQRTEQGDSAMYLCASSTGQGQLNYGYTFGSGTRLTVV.